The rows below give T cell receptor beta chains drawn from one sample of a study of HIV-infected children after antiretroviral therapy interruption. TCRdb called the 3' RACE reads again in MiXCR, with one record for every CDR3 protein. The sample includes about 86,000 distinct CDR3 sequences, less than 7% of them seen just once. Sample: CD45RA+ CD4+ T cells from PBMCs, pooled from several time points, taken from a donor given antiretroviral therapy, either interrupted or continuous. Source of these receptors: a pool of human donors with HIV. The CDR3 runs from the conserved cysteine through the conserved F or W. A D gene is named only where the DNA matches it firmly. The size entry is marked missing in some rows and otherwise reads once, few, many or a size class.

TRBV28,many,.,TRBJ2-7,TGTGCCAGCAGCCCACGACTAGGGCGGGACGAGCAGTACTTC,CASSPRLGRDEQYF
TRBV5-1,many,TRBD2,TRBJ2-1,TGCGCCAGCAGCGCGGCTAGCGGGCTCTACAATGAGCAGTTCTTC,CASSAASGLYNEQFF
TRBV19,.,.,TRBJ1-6,TGTGCCAGTAGGCGGGACATCGGAGATTCACCCCTCCACTTT,CASRRDIGDSPLHF
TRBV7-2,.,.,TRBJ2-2,TGTGCCAGCAGCTTAGATGCCCTGAACACCGGGGAGCTGTTTTTT,CASSLDALNTGELFF
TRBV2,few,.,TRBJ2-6,TGTGCCAGCAGTGTCTCGGCCCACCTCGTCTCTGGGGCCAACGTCCTGACTTTC,CASSVSAHLVSGANVLTF
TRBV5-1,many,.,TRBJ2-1,TGCGCCAGCAGCTTGGGAATGCGAGATTTCGTTGAGCAGTTCTTC,CASSLGMRDFVEQFF
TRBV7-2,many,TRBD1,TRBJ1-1,TGTGCCAGCAGCTTCCATAAGGGACAGGGGGCGTTAGGGAACACTGAAGCTTTCTTT,CASSFHKGQGALGNTEAFF
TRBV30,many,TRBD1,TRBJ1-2,TGTGCCTGGAGTCGGGACAGGGAGACCTATGGCTACACCTTC,CAWSRDRETYGYTF
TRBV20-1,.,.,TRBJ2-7,TGCAGTGTCTTCGACGGCTACGAGCAGTACTTC,CSVFDGYEQYF
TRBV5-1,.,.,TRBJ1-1,TGCGCCAGCAGCTTGTCAACCCCTCGGACTGAAGCTTTCTTT,CASSLSTPRTEAFF
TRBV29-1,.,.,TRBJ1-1,TGCAGCGTTGAGATTCCGGGACCGTTGAACACTGAAGCTTTCTTT,CSVEIPGPLNTEAFF
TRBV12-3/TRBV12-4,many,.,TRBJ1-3,TGTGCCAGCAGTTTAAGCAACACCATATATTTT,CASSLSNTIYF
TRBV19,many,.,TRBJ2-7,TGTGCCAGTAGTATAGAGGCCGGCAGGTCCTACGAGCAGTACTTC,CASSIEAGRSYEQYF
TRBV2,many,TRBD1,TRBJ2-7,TGTGCCAGCCACAGGGGGCTCTCATCCAACGAGCAGTACTTC,CASHRGLSSNEQYF
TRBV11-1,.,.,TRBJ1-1,TGTGCCAGCAGCTTGGACGAGTGGAGGGGGAACACTGAAGCTTTCTTT,CASSLDEWRGNTEAFF
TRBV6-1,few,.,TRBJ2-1,TGTGCCAGCAGTGAACAGGGGGGGCAGTTCTTC,CASSEQGGQFF
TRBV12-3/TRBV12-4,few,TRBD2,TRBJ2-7,TGTGCCAGCAGCCCCTTCGCGGGGGAGTCCTACGAGCAGTACTTC,CASSPFAGESYEQYF
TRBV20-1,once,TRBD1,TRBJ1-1,TGCAGTGCTAGGAGACCCGGGACAGTTGAAGCTTTCTTT,CSARRPGTVEAFF
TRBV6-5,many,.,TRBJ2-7,TGTGCCAGCAGTTACCAAAGGGAAGCCTACGAGCAGTACTTC,CASSYQREAYEQYF
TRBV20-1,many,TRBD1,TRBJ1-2,TGCAGTGCTCTCGGACAGGGCGATGGCTACACCTTC,CSALGQGDGYTF
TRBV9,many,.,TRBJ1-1,TGTGCCAGCAGCGTAGTGCCAGACACTGAAGCTTTCTTT,CASSVVPDTEAFF
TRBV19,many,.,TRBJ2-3,TGTGCCAGTAGTCTCGACAGGACGTGGGGCACAGATACGCAGTATTTT,CASSLDRTWGTDTQYF
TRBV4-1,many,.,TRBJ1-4,TGCGCCAGCAGCTCGCCGGGACAAACTAATGAAGGGACTCTGTTTTTT,CASSSPGQTNEGTLFF
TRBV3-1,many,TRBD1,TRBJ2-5,TGTGCCAGCAGGCCAATACAGGGGGTAGAGTGGATGGAATTTGCGGAGACCCAGTACTTC,CASRPIQGVEWMEFAETQYF
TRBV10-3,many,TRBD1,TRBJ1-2,TGTGCCATCAGTGAGTTAGACAGGGCCCACTATGGCTACACCTTC,CAISELDRAHYGYTF
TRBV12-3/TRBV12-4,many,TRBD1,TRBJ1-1,TGTGCCAGCAGTTTCAGGGGGCTTGCTGAAGCTTTCTTT,CASSFRGLAEAFF
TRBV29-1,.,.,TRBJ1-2,TGCAGCGTTGGCTCCGGGCGGACCTATGGCTACACCTTC,CSVGSGRTYGYTF
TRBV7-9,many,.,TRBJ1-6,TGTGCCAGCAGCGCGCTGCTTGGAGGGTTCTATAATTCACCCCTCCACTTT,CASSALLGGFYNSPLHF
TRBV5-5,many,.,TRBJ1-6,TGTGCCAGCAGCTTGGATCCGGGGATCACTTCACCCCTCCACTTT,CASSLDPGITSPLHF
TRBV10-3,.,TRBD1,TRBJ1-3,TGTGCCATCAGTCCGGGACAGGCGCCTCCCCTATATTTT,CAISPGQAPPLYF
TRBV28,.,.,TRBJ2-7,TGTGCCAGCAGTTTATGGATCCCCGGGCCAAGCTCCTACGAGCAGTACTTC,CASSLWIPGPSSYEQYF
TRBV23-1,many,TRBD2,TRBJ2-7,TGCGCCAGCAGCCGGGGGGGGGCCTACGAGCAGTACTTC,CASSRGGAYEQYF
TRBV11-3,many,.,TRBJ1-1,TGTGCCAGCAGCTCAAAAAGAAGTACTGAAGCTTTCTTT,CASSSKRSTEAFF
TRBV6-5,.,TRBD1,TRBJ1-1,TGTGCCAGCAGCTTCAGGGGGCGTAACACTGAAGCTTTCTTT,CASSFRGRNTEAFF
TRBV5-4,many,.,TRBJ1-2,TGTGCCAGCAGCTTGGACAGGACCTATGGCTACACCTTC,CASSLDRTYGYTF
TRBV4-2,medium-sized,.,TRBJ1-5,TGTGCCAGCAGCCAAGAGTCCAGGGCTACTAATCAGCCCCAGCATTTT,CASSQESRATNQPQHF
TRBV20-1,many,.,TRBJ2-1,TGCAGTGCTAGAGAGGAGGGAACCCGCAATGAGCAGTTCTTC,CSAREEGTRNEQFF
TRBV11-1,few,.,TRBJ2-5,TGTGCCAGCAGCTCCCCTGAGATACAAGAGACCCAGTACTTC,CASSSPEIQETQYF
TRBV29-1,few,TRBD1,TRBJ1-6,TGCAGCGTCGGACAGGGGACGGGATCACCCCTCCACTTT,CSVGQGTGSPLHF